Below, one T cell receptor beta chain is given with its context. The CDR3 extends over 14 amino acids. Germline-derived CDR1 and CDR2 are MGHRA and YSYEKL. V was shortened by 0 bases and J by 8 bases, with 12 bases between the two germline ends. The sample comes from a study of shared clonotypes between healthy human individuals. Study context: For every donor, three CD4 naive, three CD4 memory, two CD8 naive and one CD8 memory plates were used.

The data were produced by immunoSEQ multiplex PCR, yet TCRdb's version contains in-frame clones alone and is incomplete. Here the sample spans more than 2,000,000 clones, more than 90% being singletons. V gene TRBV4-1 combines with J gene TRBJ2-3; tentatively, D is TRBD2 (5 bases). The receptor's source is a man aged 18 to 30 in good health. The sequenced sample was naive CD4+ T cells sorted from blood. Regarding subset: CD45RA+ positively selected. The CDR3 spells CASSQDPSSGTQYF. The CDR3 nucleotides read TGCGCCAGCAGCCAAGATCCGTCCAGCGGTACGCAGTATTTT.